This record concerns one T cell receptor (beta chain) sequence. In this sample, this clone turned up once. No antigen is known for it. Base quality data are lacking; no much larger clone is found one base away. This entry is derived from a study of cytomegalovirus exposure and HLA in healthy donors (TCRdb year 2017). At the level of the whole study: According to a later analysis, one platform produced both the roughly 130 validation repertoires and the roughly 660 repertoires of the first cohort. High-throughput TCR immunosequencing, statistical association of individual TCRs with disease status, and machine learning were combined to predict cytomegalovirus infection status. Along with the roughly 610-subject first cohort, a separate validation cohort of approximately 110 different subjects was used. The aim of the study was to test whether cataloging public T cell receptors could identify signatures of past pathogen exposure.

Relative to germline, V is missing 5 bases and J is missing 2 bases, with 9 bases of the junction outside any gene match. CDR1 SGHVS and CDR2 FQNEAQ were looked up in the germline V gene. The CDR3 contains 15 residues, cysteine and phenylalanine counted. Only CDR3 DNA is held: 45 bases, read in frame from base 1. The library was produced with the immunoSEQ multiplex PCR assay. On the authors' methods: A statistical classification framework was built for diagnosing cytomegalovirus status from the catalog of TCR beta chain sequences. Held by TCRdb, this immuneACCESS table contains in-frame sequences only and omits some clones. Under half of the omission traces to an unresolved V gene where checked; the cause of the rest is unknown. D and trimming were read from the DNA, whereas the V and J calls and clone size are those reported in that table. This sample has approximately 110,000 clones in its table, and around 86% of those were observed once. Together, the top ten hold 4% to 4.5% of the sample.

Broader findings and caveats from the paper: Three of the identified cytomegalovirus-associated TCR beta chains were confirmed in vitro to be specific for cytomegalovirus antigens. In the study, around 150 TCR beta chains were listed as associated with cytomegalovirus. The authors suggested that the approach could potentially be generalized to other disease states and immunological phenotypes. In both the original and validation cohorts, the classifier was reported to diagnose cytomegalovirus status with high specificity and sensitivity. All 120 or so repertoires were used to score co-occurrence in the validation cohort in a later analysis, because that analysis had no HLA typing for the cohort. Of the cluster scores, roughly 93% were above 0 in a later analysis, which found that TCRs clustered in the first cohort also tended to co-occur in the 120 or so validation repertoires. Most TCR sequences were observed very rarely across donors, whereas some public TCRs were present in many individuals.

Separate from the roughly 650-subject first cohort, the validation cohort of more than 90 subjects was the group to which the donors belonged. Sequencing used PBMCs. This TCR derives from a woman aged 18-29 years in good health and CMV-seropositive. The sequence is built from TRBV7-8 and TRBJ2-7, with 7 junctional bases fitting TRBD1. The CDR3 here reads CASSVARQGPYEQYF. Here is the DNA: TGTGCCAGCAGCGTTGCAAGACAGGGCCCCTACGAGCAGTACTTC.